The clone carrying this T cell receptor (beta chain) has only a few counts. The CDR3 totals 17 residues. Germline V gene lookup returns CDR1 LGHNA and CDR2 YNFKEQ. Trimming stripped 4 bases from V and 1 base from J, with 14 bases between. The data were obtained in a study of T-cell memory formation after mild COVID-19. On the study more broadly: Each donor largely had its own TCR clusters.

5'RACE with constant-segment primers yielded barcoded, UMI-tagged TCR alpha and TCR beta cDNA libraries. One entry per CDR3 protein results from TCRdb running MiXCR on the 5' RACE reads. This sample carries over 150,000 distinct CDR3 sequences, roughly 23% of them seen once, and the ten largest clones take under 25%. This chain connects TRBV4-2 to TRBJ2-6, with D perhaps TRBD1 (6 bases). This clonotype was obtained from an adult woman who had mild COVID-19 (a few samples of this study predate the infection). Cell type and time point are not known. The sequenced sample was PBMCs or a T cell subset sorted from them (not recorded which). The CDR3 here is CASSRPEGGSGANVLTF. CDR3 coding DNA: TGTGCCAGCAGCCGGCCAGAAGGGGGATCTGGGGCCAACGTCCTGACTTTC.